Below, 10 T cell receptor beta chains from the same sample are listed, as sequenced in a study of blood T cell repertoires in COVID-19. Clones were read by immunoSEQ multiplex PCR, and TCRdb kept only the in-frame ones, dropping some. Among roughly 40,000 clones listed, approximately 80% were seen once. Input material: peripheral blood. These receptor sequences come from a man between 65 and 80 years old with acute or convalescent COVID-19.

The CDR3 sequence is CASSYPLGLAATDTQYF. CDR3 DNA sequence: TGTGCCAGCAGTTACCCCCTGGGACTAGCGGCCACAGATACGCAGTATTTT. The chain employs TRBV6-2 or TRBV6-3 and TRBJ2-3; 11 nucleotides line up with TRBD2. Germline V gene sequence: CDR1 MNHEY, CDR2 SVGEGT. J was trimmed by 2 bases and V by 2 bases; bases with no gene match: 6. This CDR3 has 17 amino acids.

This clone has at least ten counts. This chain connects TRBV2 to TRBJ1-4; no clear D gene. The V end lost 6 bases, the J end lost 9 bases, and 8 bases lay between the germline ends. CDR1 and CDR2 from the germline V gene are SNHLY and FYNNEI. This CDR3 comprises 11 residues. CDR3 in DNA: TGTGCCAGCAGCGGACTTCAAAAACTGTTTTTT. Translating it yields CASSGLQKLFF.

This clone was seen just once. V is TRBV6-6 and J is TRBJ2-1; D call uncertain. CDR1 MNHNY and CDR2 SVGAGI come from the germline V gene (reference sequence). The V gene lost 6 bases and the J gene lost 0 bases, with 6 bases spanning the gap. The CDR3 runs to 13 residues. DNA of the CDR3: TGTGCCAGCAGCACCAGCTCCTACAATGAGCAGTTCTTC. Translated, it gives CASSTSSYNEQFF.

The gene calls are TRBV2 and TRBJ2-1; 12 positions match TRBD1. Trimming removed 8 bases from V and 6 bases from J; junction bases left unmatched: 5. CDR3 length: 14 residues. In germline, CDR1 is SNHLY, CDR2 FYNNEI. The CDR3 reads CASQGQGAVNEQFF. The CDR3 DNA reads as TGTGCCAGCCAGGGACAGGGGGCGGTCAATGAGCAGTTCTTC.

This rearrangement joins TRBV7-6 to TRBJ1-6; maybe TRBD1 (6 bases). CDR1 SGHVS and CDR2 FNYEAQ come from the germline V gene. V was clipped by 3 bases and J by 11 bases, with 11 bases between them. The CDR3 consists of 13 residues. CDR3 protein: CASSFTGIPPLHF. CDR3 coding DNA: TGTGCCAGCAGCTTCACAGGGATTCCACCCCTCCACTTT.

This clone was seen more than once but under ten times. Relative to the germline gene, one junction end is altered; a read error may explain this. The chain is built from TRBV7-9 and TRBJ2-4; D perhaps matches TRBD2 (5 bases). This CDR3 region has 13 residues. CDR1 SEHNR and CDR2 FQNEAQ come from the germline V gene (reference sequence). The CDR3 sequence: CASSLAPRNIQYF. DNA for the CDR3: TGTGCCAGCAGCCTAGCCCCTAGGAACATTCAGTACTTC.

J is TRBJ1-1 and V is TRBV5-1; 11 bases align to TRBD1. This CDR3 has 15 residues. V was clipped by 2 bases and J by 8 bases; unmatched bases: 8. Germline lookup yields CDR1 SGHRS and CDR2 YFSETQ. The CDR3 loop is CASSFGQGAKMEAFF. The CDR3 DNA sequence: TGCGCCAGCAGCTTCGGACAGGGGGCTAAAATGGAAGCTTTCTTT. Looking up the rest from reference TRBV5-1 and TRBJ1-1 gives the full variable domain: KAGVTQTPRYLIKTRGQQVTLSCSPISGHRSVSWYQQTPGQGLQFLFEYFSETQRNKGNFPGRFSGRQFSNSRSEMNVSTLELGDSALYLCASSFGQGAKMEAFFGQGTRLTVV.

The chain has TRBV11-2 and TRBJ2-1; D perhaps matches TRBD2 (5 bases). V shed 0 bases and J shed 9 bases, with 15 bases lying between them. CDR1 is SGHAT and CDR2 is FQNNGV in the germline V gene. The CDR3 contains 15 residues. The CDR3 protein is CASSLEWLASGEQFF. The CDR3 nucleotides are TGTGCCAGCAGCTTAGAATGGCTAGCATCAGGTGAGCAGTTCTTC.

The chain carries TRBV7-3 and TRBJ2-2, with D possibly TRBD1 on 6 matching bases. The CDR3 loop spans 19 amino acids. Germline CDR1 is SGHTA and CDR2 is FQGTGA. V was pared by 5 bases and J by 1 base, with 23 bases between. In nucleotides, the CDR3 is TGTGCCAGCAGCGCCTCCCCTCAGGGGCCCCCTATGAACACCGGGGAGCTGTTTTTT. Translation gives CASSASPQGPPMNTGELFF.

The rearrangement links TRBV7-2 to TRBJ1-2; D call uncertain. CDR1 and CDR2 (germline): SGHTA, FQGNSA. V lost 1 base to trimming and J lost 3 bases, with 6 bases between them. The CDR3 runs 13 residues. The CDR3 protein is CASSLERYYGYTF. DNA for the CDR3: TGTGCCAGCAGCTTAGAACGGTACTATGGCTACACCTTC.